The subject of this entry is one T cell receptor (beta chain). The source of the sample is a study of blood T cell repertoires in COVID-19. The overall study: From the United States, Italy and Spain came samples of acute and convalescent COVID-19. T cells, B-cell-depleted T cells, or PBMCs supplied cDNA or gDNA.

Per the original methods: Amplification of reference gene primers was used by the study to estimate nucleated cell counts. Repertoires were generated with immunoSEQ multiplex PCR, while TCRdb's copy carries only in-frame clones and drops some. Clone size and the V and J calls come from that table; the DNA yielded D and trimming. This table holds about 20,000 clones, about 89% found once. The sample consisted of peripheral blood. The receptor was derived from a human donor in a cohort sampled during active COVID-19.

DNA for the CDR3: TGTGCCAGCTCACCACGAAAGGACAGCAAAAACACTGAAGCTTTCTTT. This sequence encodes CASSPRKDSKNTEAFF. V usage is TRBV18 and J usage is TRBJ1-1; D might be TRBD1 (6 bases). This CDR3 contains 16 residues. Trimming stripped 1 base from V and 2 bases from J, with 14 bases between. CDR1 is KGHSH and CDR2 is LQKENI in the germline V gene.